These 9 T cell receptor beta chains came from one sample sequenced in a study of blood T cell repertoires in COVID-19. The method was immunoSEQ multiplex PCR; TCRdb's version includes in-frame clones alone and lacks a portion of them. The sample contains roughly 410,000 clones, roughly 90% of which appear only once. Sequenced input: peripheral blood. The origin of the receptors is a man aged 40-55 years with acute or convalescent COVID-19.

The V and J genes are TRBV6-5 and TRBJ2-3; D is uncertain. The germline CDR1 and CDR2 sequences are MNHEY and SVGAGI. The V gene lost 0 bases and the J gene lost 0 bases, with 7 bases spanning the gap. The CDR3 runs to 15 residues. CDR3: CASSYSQVSTDTQYF. The CDR3 bases are TGTGCCAGCAGTTACTCGCAGGTTAGCACAGATACGCAGTATTTT.

This clone was detected a few times. The chain combines TRBV5-8 with TRBJ2-1; 9 bases match TRBD1. CDR1 is SGHTS and CDR2 is YDEGEE in the germline V gene. This CDR3 is 15 amino acids long. Trimming at V came to 0 bases and at J to 4 bases, leaving 2 bases not matched to a gene. The CDR3 reads CASSLEGTGYNEQFF. The CDR3 DNA reads as TGTGCCAGCAGCTTGGAAGGGACAGGGTACAATGAGCAGTTCTTC. The full variable domain, rest sourced from reference TRBV5-8 and TRBJ2-1, is EAGVTQSPTHLIKTRGQQATLRCSPISGHTSVYWYQQALGLGLQFLLWYDEGEERNRGNFPPRFSGRQFPNYSSELNVNALELEDSALYLCASSLEGTGYNEQFFGPGTRLTVL.

The chain links TRBV15 to TRBJ2-3; TRBD1 matches 7 bases. Germline assignment: CDR1 LNHNV and CDR2 YYDKDF (reference sequence). V lost 5 bases and J lost 1; bases outside the gene matches: 3. The CDR3 consists of 14 residues. The chain's CDR3 is CATSDGQGTDTQYF. The CDR3 nucleotides read TGTGCCACCAGCGACGGACAGGGCACAGATACGCAGTATTTT. Based on the CDR3 plus reference TRBV15 and TRBJ2-3, the full variable domain is DAMVIQNPRYQVTQFGKPVTLSCSQTLNHNVMYWYQQKSSQAPKLLFHYYDKDFNNEADTPDNFQSRRPNTSFCFLDIRSPGLGDTAMYLCATSDGQGTDTQYFGPGTRLTVL.

The rearrangement links TRBV2 to TRBJ2-1, with 14 bases matching TRBD2. This CDR3 comprises 14 residues. V lost 6 bases and J lost 8; bases outside the gene matches: 3. CDR1 and CDR2 from the germline V gene are SNHLY and FYNNEI. The CDR3 region is CASRGTSGSDEQFF. DNA of the CDR3: TGTGCCAGCAGGGGGACTAGCGGGAGCGATGAGCAGTTCTTC. Complete variable domain (other parts from reference TRBV2 and TRBJ2-1): EPEVTQTPSHQVTQMGQEVILRCVPISNHLYFYWYRQILGQKVEFLVSFYNNEISEKSEIFDDQFSVERPDGSNFTLKIRSTKLEDSAMYFCASRGTSGSDEQFFGPGTRLTVL.

This clone was seen a single time. V gene TRBV4-1 combines with J gene TRBJ2-5, with TRBD2 matching 11 bases. Germline-derived CDR1 and CDR2 are MGHRA and YSYEKL. The CDR3 totals 17 residues. Trimming at V came to 4 bases and at J to 0 bases, leaving 7 bases not matched to a gene. The CDR3 is CASSRGSGRANQETQYF. The CDR3 DNA reads TGCGCCAGCAGCCGAGGTAGCGGGAGGGCCAACCAAGAGACCCAGTACTTC.

The J gene is TRBJ1-2, the V gene TRBV7-9, with D unresolved. Per germline, CDR1 SEHNR and CDR2 FQNEAQ (reference sequence). This CDR3 has 12 amino acids. Trimming took 7 bases from V and 1 from J, leaving 7 bases between them. In nucleotides, the CDR3 is TGTGCCAGCAACGCGGATAACTATGGCTACACCTTC. Translating it yields CASNADNYGYTF.

This rearrangement joins TRBV2 to TRBJ1-5; TRBD1 might be the D (5 bases). Trimming cost V 2 bases and J 6 bases, with 14 bases left between them. This CDR3 region has 15 residues. Germline assignment: CDR1 SNHLY and CDR2 FYNNEI. CDR3 in amino acids: CASSERWQGGQPQHF. CDR3 bases: TGTGCCAGCAGTGAACGGTGGCAGGGAGGTCAGCCCCAGCATTTT.

CDR3 DNA: TGCAGCGTTGAGGGGTCCCAGCGGGGGGGCACCTACGAGCAGTACTTC. Its protein is CSVEGSQRGGTYEQYF. The chain couples TRBV29-1 to TRBJ2-7, with 10 bases matching TRBD2. This CDR3 is 16 amino acids long. Per the germline V gene, CDR1 is SQVTM and CDR2 is ANQGSEA. J was trimmed by 2 bases and V by 3 bases; bases with no gene match: 10.

J is TRBJ2-5 and V is TRBV5-1; 15 nucleotides align to TRBD2. CDR3 length: 15 residues. Germline-derived CDR1 and CDR2 are SGHRS and YFSETQ. V lost 7 bases to trimming and J lost 5 bases; unmatched junction nucleotides: 6. The CDR3 sequence: CASGTSGRSGETQYF. CDR3 coding DNA: TGCGCCAGCGGGACTAGCGGGAGGAGTGGGGAGACCCAGTACTTC.